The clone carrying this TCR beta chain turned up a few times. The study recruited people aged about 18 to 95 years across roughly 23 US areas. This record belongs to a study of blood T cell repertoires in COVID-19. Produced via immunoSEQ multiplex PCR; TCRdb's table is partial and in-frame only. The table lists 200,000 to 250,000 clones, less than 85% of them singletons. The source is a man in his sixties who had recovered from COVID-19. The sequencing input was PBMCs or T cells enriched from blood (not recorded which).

The CDR3 region has the DNA TGTGCCAGCAACGACAGGATGGTCGGTGGCTACACCTTC. It translates to CASNDRMVGGYTF. The chain combines TRBV2 with TRBJ1-2; TRBD1 is a possible D gene (6 bases). The ends were cut back, 7 bases at V and 7 bases at J, with 16 bases in the middle. The CDR3 consists of 13 residues. Germline values: CDR1 SNHLY, CDR2 FYNNEI.